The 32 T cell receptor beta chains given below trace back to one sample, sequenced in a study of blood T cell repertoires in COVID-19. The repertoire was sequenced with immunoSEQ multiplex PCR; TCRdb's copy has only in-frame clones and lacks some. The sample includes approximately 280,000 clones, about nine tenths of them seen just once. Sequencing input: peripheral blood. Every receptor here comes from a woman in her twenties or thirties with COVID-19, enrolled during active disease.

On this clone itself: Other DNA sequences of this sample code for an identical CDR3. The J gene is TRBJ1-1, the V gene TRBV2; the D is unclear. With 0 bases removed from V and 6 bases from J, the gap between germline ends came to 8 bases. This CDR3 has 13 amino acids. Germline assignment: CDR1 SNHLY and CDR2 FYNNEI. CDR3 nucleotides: TGTGCCAGCAGTGAAGCGCGCGGCGCTGAAGCTTTCTTT. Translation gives CASSEARGAEAFF.

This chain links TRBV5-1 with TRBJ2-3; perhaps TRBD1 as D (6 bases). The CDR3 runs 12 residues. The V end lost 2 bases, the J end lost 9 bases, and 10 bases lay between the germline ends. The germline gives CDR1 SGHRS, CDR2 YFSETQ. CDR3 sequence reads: CASSLNRETQYF. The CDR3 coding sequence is TGCGCCAGCAGCTTAAACAGGGAAACGCAGTATTTT.

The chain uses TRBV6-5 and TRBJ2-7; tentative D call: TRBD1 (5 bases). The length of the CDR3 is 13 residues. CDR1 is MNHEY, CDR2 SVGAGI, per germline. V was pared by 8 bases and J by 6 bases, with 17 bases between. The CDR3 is CASALARVGEQYF. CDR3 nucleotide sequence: TGTGCCAGCGCACTGGCCAGGGTCGGCGAGCAGTACTTC.

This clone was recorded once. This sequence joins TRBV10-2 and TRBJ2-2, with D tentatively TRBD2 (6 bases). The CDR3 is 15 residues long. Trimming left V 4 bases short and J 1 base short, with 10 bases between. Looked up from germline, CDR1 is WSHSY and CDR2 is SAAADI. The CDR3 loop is CASSVEGLNTGELFF. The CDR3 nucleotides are TGCGCCAGCAGTGTGGAGGGACTGAACACCGGGGAGCTGTTTTTT.

This CDR3 is CASSLLGGRETQYF. The CDR3 DNA reads as TGTGCCAGCAGCTTGTTAGGCGGGAGGGAGACCCAGTACTTC. This chain uses TRBV5-4 with TRBJ2-5; 8 nucleotides agree with TRBD2. Germline CDR1 is SGHNT and CDR2 is YYREEE (reference sequence). This CDR3 region has 14 residues. V trimming: 1 base; J trimming: 5 bases; junction bases outside the gene matches: 4.

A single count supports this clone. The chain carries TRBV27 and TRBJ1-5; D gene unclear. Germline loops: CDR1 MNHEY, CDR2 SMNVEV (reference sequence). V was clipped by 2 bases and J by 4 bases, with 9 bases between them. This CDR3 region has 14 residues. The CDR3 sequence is CASSLTETNQPQHF. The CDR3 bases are TGTGCCAGCAGTTTAACAGAAACTAATCAGCCCCAGCATTTT.

DNA for the CDR3: TGTGCCAGCAGTCAGACAGGGGGGAATACTGAAGCTTTCTTT. Translated: CASSQTGGNTEAFF. The chain links TRBV7-9 to TRBJ1-1, with 9 positions matching TRBD1. The CDR3 loop spans 14 amino acids. V shed 6 bases and J 5 bases; nucleotides not matched to a gene: 7. Germline-derived CDR1 and CDR2 are SEHNR and FQNEAQ (reference sequence).

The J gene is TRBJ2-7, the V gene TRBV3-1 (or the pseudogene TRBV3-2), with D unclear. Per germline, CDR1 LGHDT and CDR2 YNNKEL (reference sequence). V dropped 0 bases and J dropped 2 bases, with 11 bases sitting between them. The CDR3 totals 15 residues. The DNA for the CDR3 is TGTGCCAGCAGCCAAGACGAACACCAAACCTACGAGCAGTACTTC. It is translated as CASSQDEHQTYEQYF.

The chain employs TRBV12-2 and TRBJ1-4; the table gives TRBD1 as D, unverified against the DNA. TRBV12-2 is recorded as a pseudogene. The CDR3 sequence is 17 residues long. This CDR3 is CASRLEGDAATNEKLFF. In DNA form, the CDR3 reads TGTGCAAGTCGCTTAGAGGGGGACGCAGCAACTAATGAAAAACTGTTTTTT.

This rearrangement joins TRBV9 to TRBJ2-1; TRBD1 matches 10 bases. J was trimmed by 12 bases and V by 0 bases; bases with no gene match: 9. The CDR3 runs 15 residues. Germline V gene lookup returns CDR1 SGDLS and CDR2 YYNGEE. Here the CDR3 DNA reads TGTGCCAGCAGCGTAGCTACGGGACAGGGGAGCGCGCAGTTCTTC. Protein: CASSVATGQGSAQFF.

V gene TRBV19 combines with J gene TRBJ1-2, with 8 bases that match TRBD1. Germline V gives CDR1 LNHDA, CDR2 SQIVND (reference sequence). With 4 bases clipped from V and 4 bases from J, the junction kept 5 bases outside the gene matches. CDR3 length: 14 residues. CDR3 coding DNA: TGTGCCAGTAGTACAAGCGGACAGGGCTATGGCTACACCTTC. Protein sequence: CASSTSGQGYGYTF.

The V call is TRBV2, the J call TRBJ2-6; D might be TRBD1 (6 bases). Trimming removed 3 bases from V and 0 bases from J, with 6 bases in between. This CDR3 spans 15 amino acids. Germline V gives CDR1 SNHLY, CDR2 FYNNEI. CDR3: CASSEGHSGANVLTF. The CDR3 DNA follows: TGTGCCAGCAGTGAGGGACACTCTGGGGCCAACGTCCTGACTTTC. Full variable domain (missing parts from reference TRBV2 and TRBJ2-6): EPEVTQTPSHQVTQMGQEVILRCVPISNHLYFYWYRQILGQKVEFLVSFYNNEISEKSEIFDDQFSVERPDGSNFTLKIRSTKLEDSAMYFCASSEGHSGANVLTFGAGSRLTVL.

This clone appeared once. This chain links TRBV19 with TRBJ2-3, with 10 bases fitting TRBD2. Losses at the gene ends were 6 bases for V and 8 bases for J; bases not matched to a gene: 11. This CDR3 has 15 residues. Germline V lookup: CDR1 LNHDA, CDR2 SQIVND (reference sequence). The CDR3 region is CASRPLLAGDSTQYF. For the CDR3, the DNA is TGTGCCAGTAGGCCACTCCTAGCGGGAGATAGTACGCAGTATTTT. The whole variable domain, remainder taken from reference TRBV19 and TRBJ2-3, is DGGITQSPKYLFRKEGQNVTLSCEQNLNHDAMYWYRQDPGQGLRLIYYSQIVNDFQKGDIAEGYSVSREKKESFPLTVTSAQKNPTAFYLCASRPLLAGDSTQYFGPGTRLTVL.

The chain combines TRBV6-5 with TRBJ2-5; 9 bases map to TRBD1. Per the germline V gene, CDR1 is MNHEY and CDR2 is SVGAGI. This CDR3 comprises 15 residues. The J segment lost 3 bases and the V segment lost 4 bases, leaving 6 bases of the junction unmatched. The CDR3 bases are TGTGCCAGCAGTTCACTAGGGACAGGGAAAGAGACCCAGTACTTC. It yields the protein CASSSLGTGKETQYF.

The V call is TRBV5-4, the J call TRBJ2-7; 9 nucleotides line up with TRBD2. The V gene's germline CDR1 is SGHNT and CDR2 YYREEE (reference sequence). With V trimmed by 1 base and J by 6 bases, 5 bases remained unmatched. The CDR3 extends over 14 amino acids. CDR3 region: CASSLPAGGSEQYF. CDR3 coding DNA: TGTGCCAGCAGCTTGCCGGCGGGAGGGTCCGAGCAGTACTTC.

The CDR3 region has the DNA TGTGCCAGCAGTGCACAAGGACTAGCGGGAGAGACCCAGTACTTC. Its protein product is CASSAQGLAGETQYF. The chain employs TRBV2 and TRBJ2-5; 11 positions agree with TRBD2. CDR1 and CDR2 from the germline V gene are SNHLY and FYNNEI. The CDR3 spans 15 residues. V trimming: 4 bases; J trimming: 4 bases; junction bases outside the gene matches: 5. Complete variable domain (other parts from reference TRBV2 and TRBJ2-5): EPEVTQTPSHQVTQMGQEVILRCVPISNHLYFYWYRQILGQKVEFLVSFYNNEISEKSEIFDDQFSVERPDGSNFTLKIRSTKLEDSAMYFCASSAQGLAGETQYFGPGTRLLVL.

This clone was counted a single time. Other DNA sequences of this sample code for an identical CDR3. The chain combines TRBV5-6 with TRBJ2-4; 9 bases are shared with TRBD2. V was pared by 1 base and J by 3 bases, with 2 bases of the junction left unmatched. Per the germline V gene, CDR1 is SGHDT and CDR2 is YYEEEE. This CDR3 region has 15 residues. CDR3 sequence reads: CASSLLAGDKNIQYF. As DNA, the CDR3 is TGTGCCAGCAGCTTGTTAGCGGGAGACAAAAACATTCAGTACTTC.

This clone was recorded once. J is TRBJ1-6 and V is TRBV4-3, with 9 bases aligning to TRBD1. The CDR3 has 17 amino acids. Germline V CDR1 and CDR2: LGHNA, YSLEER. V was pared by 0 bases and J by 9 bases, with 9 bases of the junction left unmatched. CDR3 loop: CASSQDWGTGSSSPLHF. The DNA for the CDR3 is TGCGCCAGCAGCCAAGATTGGGGGACAGGGAGTAGTTCACCCCTCCACTTT.

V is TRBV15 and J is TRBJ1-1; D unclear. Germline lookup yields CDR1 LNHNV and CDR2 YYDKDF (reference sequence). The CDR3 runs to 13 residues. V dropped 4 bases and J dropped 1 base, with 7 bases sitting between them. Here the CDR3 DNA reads TGTGCCACCAGCAAATACAAGAACACTGAAGCTTTCTTT. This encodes CATSKYKNTEAFF.

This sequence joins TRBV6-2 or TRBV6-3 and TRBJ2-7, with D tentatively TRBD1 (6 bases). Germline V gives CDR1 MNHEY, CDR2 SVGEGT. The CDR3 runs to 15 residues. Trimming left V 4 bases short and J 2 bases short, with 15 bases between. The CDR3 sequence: CASSSAQGRAYEQYF. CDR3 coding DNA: TGTGCCAGCAGTTCCGCACAGGGAAGGGCCTACGAGCAGTACTTC.

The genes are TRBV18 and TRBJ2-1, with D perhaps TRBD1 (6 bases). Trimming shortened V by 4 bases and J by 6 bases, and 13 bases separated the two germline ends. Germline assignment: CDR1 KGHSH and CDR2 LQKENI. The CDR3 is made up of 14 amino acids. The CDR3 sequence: CASSHRDARNEQFF. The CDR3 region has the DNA TGTGCCAGCTCACACAGGGACGCGCGCAATGAGCAGTTCTTC. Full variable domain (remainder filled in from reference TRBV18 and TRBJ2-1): NAGVMQNPRHLVRRRGQEARLRCSPMKGHSHVYWYRQLPEEGLKFMVYLQKENIIDESGMPKERFSAEFPKEGPSILRIQQVVRGDSAAYFCASSHRDARNEQFFGPGTRLTVL.

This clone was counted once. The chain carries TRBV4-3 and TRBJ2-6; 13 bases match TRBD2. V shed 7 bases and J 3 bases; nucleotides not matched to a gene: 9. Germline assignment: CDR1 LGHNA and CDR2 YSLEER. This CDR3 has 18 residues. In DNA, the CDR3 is TGCGCCAGCAACCCAACTAGCGGGAGGGCCCTTGGGGCCAACGTCCTGACTTTC. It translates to CASNPTSGRALGANVLTF.

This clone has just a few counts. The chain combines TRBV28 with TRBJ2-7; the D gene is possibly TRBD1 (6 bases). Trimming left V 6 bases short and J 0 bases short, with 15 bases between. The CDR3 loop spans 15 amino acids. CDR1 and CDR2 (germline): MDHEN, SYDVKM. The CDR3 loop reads CASSLGTISSYEQYF. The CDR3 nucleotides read TGTGCCAGCAGCCTCGGGACAATCAGCTCCTACGAGCAGTACTTC. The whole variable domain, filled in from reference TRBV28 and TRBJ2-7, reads DVKVTQSSRYLVKRTGEKVFLECVQDMDHENMFWYRQDPGLGLRLIYFSYDVKMKEKGDIPEGYSVSREKKERFSLILESASTNQTSMYLCASSLGTISSYEQYFGPGTRLTVT.

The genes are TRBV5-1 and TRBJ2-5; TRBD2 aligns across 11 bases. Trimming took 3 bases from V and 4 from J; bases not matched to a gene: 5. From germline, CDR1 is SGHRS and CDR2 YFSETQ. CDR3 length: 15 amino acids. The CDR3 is CASSSVLAGVETQYF. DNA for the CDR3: TGCGCCAGCAGCTCAGTACTAGCGGGAGTAGAGACCCAGTACTTC.

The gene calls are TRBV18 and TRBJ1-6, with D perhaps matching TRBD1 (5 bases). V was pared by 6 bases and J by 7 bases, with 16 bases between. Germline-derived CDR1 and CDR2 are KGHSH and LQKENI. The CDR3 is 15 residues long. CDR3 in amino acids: CASSLAGIENSPLHF. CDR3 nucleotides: TGTGCCAGCTCCCTGGCAGGGATCGAAAATTCACCCCTCCACTTT.

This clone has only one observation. Here the CDR3 DNA reads TGTGCCAGCAGCCCCCTAGCGGGAGTTCACACCGGGGAGCTGTTTTTT. It translates to CASSPLAGVHTGELFF. V and J are TRBV7-3 and TRBJ2-2; TRBD2 aligns across 10 bases. The CDR3 is 16 amino acids. V trimming: 5 bases; J trimming: 3 bases; junction bases outside the gene matches: 6. Looked up from germline, CDR1 is SGHTA and CDR2 is FQGTGA.

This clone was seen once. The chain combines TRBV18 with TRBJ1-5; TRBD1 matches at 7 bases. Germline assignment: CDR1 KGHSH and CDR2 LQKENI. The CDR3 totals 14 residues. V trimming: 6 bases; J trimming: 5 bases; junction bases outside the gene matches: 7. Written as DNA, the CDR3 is TGTGCCAGCTCTCCGACAGGGAAACATCAGCCCCAGCATTTT. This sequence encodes CASSPTGKHQPQHF.

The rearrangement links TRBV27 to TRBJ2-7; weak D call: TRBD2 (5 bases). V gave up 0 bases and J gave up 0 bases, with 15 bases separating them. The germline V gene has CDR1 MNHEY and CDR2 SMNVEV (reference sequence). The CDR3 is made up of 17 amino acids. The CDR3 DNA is TGTGCCAGCAGTTTATCCTTCCCGGAGGAGAGCTCCTACGAGCAGTACTTC. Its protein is CASSLSFPEESSYEQYF.

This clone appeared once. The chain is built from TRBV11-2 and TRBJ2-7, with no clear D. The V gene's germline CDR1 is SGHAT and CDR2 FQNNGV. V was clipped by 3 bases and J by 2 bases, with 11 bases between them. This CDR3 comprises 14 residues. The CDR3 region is CASSFGGAAYEQYF. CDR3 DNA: TGTGCCAGCAGCTTTGGTGGAGCCGCCTACGAGCAGTACTTC.

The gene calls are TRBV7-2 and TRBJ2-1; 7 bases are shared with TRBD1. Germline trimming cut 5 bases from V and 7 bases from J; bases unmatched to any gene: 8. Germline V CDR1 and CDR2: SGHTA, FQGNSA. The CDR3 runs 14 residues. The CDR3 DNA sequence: TGTGCCAGCAGCACTAACCGGGGACAGAATGAGCAGTTCTTC. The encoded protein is CASSTNRGQNEQFF.

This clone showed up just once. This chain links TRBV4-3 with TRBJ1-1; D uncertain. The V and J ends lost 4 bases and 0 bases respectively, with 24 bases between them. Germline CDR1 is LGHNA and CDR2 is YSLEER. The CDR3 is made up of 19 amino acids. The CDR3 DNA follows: TGCGCCAGCAGCCTAATTCTCGGGGAACTCTCTGGGCTGAACACTGAAGCTTTCTTT. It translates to CASSLILGELSGLNTEAFF.

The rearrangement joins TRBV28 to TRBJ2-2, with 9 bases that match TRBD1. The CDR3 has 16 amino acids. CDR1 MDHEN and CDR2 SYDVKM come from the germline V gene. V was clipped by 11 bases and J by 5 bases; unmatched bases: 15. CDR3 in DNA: TGTGCCGCGGGGCCCACCGGGACAGGGAAAACCGGGGAGCTGTTTTTT. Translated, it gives CAAGPTGTGKTGELFF.